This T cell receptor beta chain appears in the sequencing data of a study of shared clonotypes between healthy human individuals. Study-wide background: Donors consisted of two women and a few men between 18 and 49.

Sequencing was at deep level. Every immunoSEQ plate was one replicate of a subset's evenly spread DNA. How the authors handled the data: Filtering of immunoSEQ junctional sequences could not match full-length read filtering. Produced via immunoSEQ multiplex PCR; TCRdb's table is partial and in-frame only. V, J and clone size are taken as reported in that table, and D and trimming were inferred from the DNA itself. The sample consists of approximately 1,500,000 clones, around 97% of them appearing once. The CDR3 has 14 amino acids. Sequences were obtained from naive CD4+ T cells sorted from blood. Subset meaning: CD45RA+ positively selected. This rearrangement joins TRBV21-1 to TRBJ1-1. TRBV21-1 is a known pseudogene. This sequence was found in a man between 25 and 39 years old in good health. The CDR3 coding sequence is TGTGCCAGCAGCCCACCAATCAAGAACACTGAAGCTTTCTTT. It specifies CASSPPIKNTEAFF.